These 32 T cell receptor beta chains were sequenced from one sample in a study of T cell responses to AZD1222 COVID-19 vaccine. Some clones are missing from TCRdb's copy, which holds only in-frame ones; the method was immunoSEQ multiplex PCR. This sample has about 190,000 clones, with more than 80% found just once. Sequenced here: peripheral blood, sampled on day 0 of AZD1222 vaccination. Source of these receptors: an adult in good health.

The J gene is TRBJ2-1, the V gene TRBV4-1, with 14 bases fitting TRBD2. Trimming at V came to 5 bases and at J to 1 base, leaving 10 bases not matched to a gene. This CDR3 spans 19 amino acids. Germline V gene lookup returns CDR1 MGHRA and CDR2 YSYEKL. DNA for the CDR3: TGCGCCAGCAGCACCGGACTAGCGGGGGGCCTTACTTCCTACAATGAGCAGTTCTTC. Protein: CASSTGLAGGLTSYNEQFF.

J is TRBJ1-1 and V is TRBV5-1, with D perhaps TRBD1 (6 bases). CDR3 length: 14 residues. Germline V CDR1 and CDR2: SGHRS, YFSETQ. Trimming cost V 5 bases and J 1 base, with 12 bases left between them. CDR3: CASRVEGGNTEAFF. The CDR3 bases are TGCGCCAGCAGAGTGGAAGGGGGGAACACTGAAGCTTTCTTT.

The chain uses TRBV4-3 and TRBJ2-3; TRBD1 matches 7 bases. V lost 0 bases, J lost 1 base, and 7 bases stayed unmatched. Per the germline V gene, CDR1 is LGHNA and CDR2 is YSLEER. The length of the CDR3 is 17 residues. CDR3 in DNA: TGCGCCAGCAGCCAAGATACGACAGGGTGGGGCACAGATACGCAGTATTTT. Protein sequence: CASSQDTTGWGTDTQYF.

V is TRBV7-2 and J is TRBJ2-3, with 13 nucleotides matching TRBD2. CDR1 and CDR2 (germline): SGHTA, FQGNSA. The CDR3 is 17 residues long. V gave up 4 bases and J gave up 3 bases; unmatched junction bases: 7. The CDR3 is CASSSRLAGGLTDTQYF. The CDR3 bases are TGTGCCAGCAGCTCCCGACTAGCGGGGGGCCTTACAGATACGCAGTATTTT.

The chain links TRBV19 to TRBJ1-6; 9 bases are a match to TRBD1. Germline V CDR1 and CDR2: LNHDA, SQIVND (reference sequence). V lost 3 bases to trimming and J lost 5 bases; unmatched junction nucleotides: 5. CDR3 length: 16 residues. The CDR3 region is CASSIGRDRDNSPLHF. The CDR3 DNA sequence: TGTGCCAGTAGTATTGGCCGGGACAGGGATAATTCACCCCTCCACTTT.

The rearrangement links TRBV5-1 to TRBJ2-1, with a weak D call TRBD2 (6 bases). From germline, CDR1 is SGHRS and CDR2 YFSETQ. The CDR3 covers 14 residues. The V and J ends lost 1 base and 3 bases respectively, with 8 bases between them. The CDR3, as DNA: TGCGCCAGCAGCTTGCGGGGAGGCTACAATGAGCAGTTCTTC. Protein product: CASSLRGGYNEQFF.

This clone was seen a handful of times. The gene calls are TRBV19 and TRBJ1-4; D is ambiguous. V was trimmed by 3 bases and J by 5 bases, leaving 4 bases between them. This CDR3 region has 12 residues. Germline CDR1 is LNHDA and CDR2 is SQIVND (reference sequence). CDR3 in amino acids: CASSIANEKLFF. As DNA, the CDR3 is TGTGCCAGTAGTATCGCAAATGAAAAACTGTTTTTT.

The gene calls are TRBV25-1 and TRBJ1-4; TRBD1 is a possible D gene (5 bases). V was cut by 5 bases and J by 1 base, with 14 bases left in between. CDR3 length: 16 amino acids. The germline V gene encodes CDR1 MGHDK and CDR2 SYGVNS. CDR3 in amino acids: CASSRGRRGTNEKLFF. CDR3 sequence (DNA): TGTGCCAGCAGTCGGGGCAGACGGGGAACTAATGAAAAACTGTTTTTT.

This chain links TRBV6-1 with TRBJ2-6; no clear D. The CDR3 is made up of 16 amino acids. The V end lost 1 base, the J end lost 0 bases, and 7 bases lay between the germline ends. CDR1 is MNHNS and CDR2 is SASEGT in the germline V gene. The CDR3 DNA reads TGTGCCAGCAGTGAAGAATTAGGCTCTGGGGCCAACGTCCTGACTTTC. It is translated as CASSEELGSGANVLTF.

The J gene is TRBJ1-1, the V gene TRBV6-5, with D perhaps matching TRBD1 (5 bases). Germline-derived CDR1 and CDR2 are MNHEY and SVGAGI. Trimming took 10 bases from V and 6 from J, leaving 21 bases between them. The CDR3 has 14 residues. The CDR3 protein is CATKSVGEHAEAFF. CDR3 sequence (DNA): TGTGCCACCAAGAGTGTAGGGGAACACGCTGAAGCTTTCTTT.

This chain links TRBV6-5 with TRBJ1-5, with 7 bases that match TRBD1. CDR1 and CDR2 from the germline V gene are MNHEY and SVGAGI. Trimming cost V 6 bases and J 3 bases; bases outside gene matches: 8. There are 15 residues in the CDR3. Here the CDR3 DNA reads TGTGCCAGCAGGCCTCAGGGGGGAATCAATCAGCCCCAGCATTTT. Amino acids: CASRPQGGINQPQHF.

Only one count was recorded for this clone. Compared with germline, one end of the junction differs, possibly owing to a read error. The chain combines TRBV7-2 with TRBJ2-7; no definite D call. The CDR3 sequence is 14 residues long. From germline, CDR1 is SGHTA and CDR2 FQGNSA. This CDR3 reads CASNLAGVRYEQYF. The CDR3 nucleotides read TGTGCCAGCAACTTAGCCGGAGTTCGCTACGAGCAGTACTTC.

The V and J genes are TRBV12-3 or TRBV12-4 and TRBJ2-3, with D unclear. Trimming took off 3 bases at V and 6 bases at J, with 4 bases between the two ends. CDR3 length equals 11 residues. DNA of the CDR3: TGTGCCAGCAGTTTGGGGGATACGCAGTATTTT. Protein: CASSLGDTQYF.

J is TRBJ2-7 and V is TRBV5-8; possible D gene TRBD2, 6 bases. Germline values: CDR1 SGHTS, CDR2 YDEGEE. The CDR3 loop spans 16 amino acids. The V end lost 2 bases, the J end lost 0 bases, and 15 bases lay between the germline ends. DNA of the CDR3: TGTGCCAGCAGCTTCGGGACTCAAATGGGCTCCTACGAGCAGTACTTC. Amino acids: CASSFGTQMGSYEQYF.

In this sample, this clone turned up a few times. The gene calls are TRBV6-5 and TRBJ2-5, with D unclear. CDR3 length: 14 residues. Per germline, CDR1 MNHEY and CDR2 SVGAGI. V dropped 2 bases and J dropped 0 bases, with 7 bases sitting between them. In DNA, the CDR3 is TGTGCCAGCAGTTACGACATGCACCAAGAGACCCAGTACTTC. It codes for CASSYDMHQETQYF.

V gene TRBV6-1 combines with J gene TRBJ2-4; a possible D gene is TRBD2 (5 bases). Trimming shortened V by 4 bases and J by 1 base, and 26 bases separated the two germline ends. Germline CDR1 MNHNS, CDR2 SASEGT. The CDR3 consists of 20 residues. In DNA form, the CDR3 reads TGTGCCAGCAGTGCAAGCGGAGTGGGTCCCCCCTTGGGGGCCAAAAACATTCAGTACTTC. Protein sequence: CASSASGVGPPLGAKNIQYF.

This sequence joins TRBV5-8 and TRBJ1-2; D may be TRBD1 (5 bases). This CDR3 has 12 residues. Trimming left V 4 bases short and J 8 bases short, with 12 bases between. Germline values: CDR1 SGHTS, CDR2 YDEGEE. CDR3 sequence reads: CASSMGLVGYTF. The CDR3 DNA reads as TGTGCCAGCAGCATGGGACTCGTGGGCTACACCTTC.

The chain employs TRBV9 and TRBJ2-1; no firm D call. There are 15 residues in the CDR3. Germline V lookup: CDR1 SGDLS, CDR2 YYNGEE. The V and J ends lost 6 bases and 6 bases respectively, with 19 bases between them. The CDR3 here is CASNEKSTVGNEQFF. The CDR3 DNA is TGTGCCAGCAACGAAAAATCAACGGTCGGCAATGAGCAGTTCTTC.

The chain couples TRBV6-5 to TRBJ1-6; D unresolved. Per germline, CDR1 MNHEY and CDR2 SVGAGI. V was clipped by 2 bases and J by 7 bases, with 12 bases between them. The CDR3 loop spans 15 amino acids. The CDR3 sequence is CASSYKGKWNSPLHF. The CDR3 region has the DNA TGTGCCAGCAGTTACAAAGGGAAATGGAATTCACCCCTCCACTTT.

The rearrangement links TRBV12-3 or TRBV12-4 to TRBJ1-5; D perhaps matches TRBD1 (5 bases). The CDR3 loop spans 12 amino acids. V lost 7 bases to trimming and J lost 6 bases, with 10 bases between them. DNA for the CDR3: TGTGCCAGCACCTCGGGGGTTCAGCCCCAGCATTTT. The encoded protein is CASTSGVQPQHF.

This clone occurred once. This chain links TRBV19 with TRBJ1-6; 9 positions match TRBD1. Germline trimming cut 5 bases from V and 10 bases from J; bases unmatched to any gene: 9. The CDR3 totals 15 residues. Germline V gives CDR1 LNHDA, CDR2 SQIVND (reference sequence). In DNA, the CDR3 is TGTGCCAGTAGTTTAGGGGACAGGGTGTGGTCACCCCTCCACTTT. Translated: CASSLGDRVWSPLHF.

The rearrangement uses TRBV5-1 and TRBJ2-5, with D possibly matching TRBD2 (7 bases). Germline assignment: CDR1 SGHRS and CDR2 YFSETQ. Trimming cost V 0 bases and J 1 base, with 19 bases left between them. The CDR3 is 18 residues long. In nucleotides, the CDR3 is TGCGCCAGCAGCTTGGTGCTAGGATTCGGGGGGCCCCAAGAGACCCAGTACTTC. Translation gives CASSLVLGFGGPQETQYF.

The chain recombines TRBV4-1 with TRBJ2-7; 14 bases map to TRBD2. This CDR3 comprises 16 residues. Germline assignment: CDR1 MGHRA and CDR2 YSYEKL. Trimming at V came to 5 bases and at J to 4 bases, leaving 7 bases not matched to a gene. CDR3 in DNA: TGCGCCAGCAGCGCGGCCGGGACTAGCGGGGGATACGAGCAGTACTTC. Translating it yields CASSAAGTSGGYEQYF.

In this sample, this clone turned up once. This chain joins TRBV21-1 and TRBJ1-4; TRBD1, as called in the table, went unchecked against the DNA. TRBV21-1 is a listed pseudogene. The CDR3 loop spans 20 amino acids. CDR3 protein: CASSSVRILWDRVTNEKLFF. For the CDR3, the DNA is TGTGCCAGCAGCAGCGTGCGAATACTTTGGGACAGGGTAACTAATGAAAAACTGTTTTTT.

The gene calls are TRBV12-3 or TRBV12-4 and TRBJ1-2; no reliable D call. The length of the CDR3 is 10 residues. Deletions cut 11 bases from V and 6 bases from J, with 10 bases between. In DNA form, the CDR3 reads TGTGCCGCCGGGCGAGATGGCTACACCTTC. It translates to CAAGRDGYTF.

This clone was observed a few times. The chain is built from TRBV29-1 and TRBJ2-1; D is possibly TRBD1 (6 bases). The ends were cut back, 6 bases at V and 7 bases at J, with 10 bases in the middle. The CDR3 is 11 residues long. Germline CDR1 SQVTM, CDR2 ANQGSEA. The CDR3 reads CSVDRLNEQFF. Here the CDR3 DNA reads TGCAGCGTGGACAGACTGAATGAGCAGTTCTTC.

The V call is TRBV28, the J call TRBJ1-3; possibly TRBD1 for D (5 bases). Trimming pared 3 bases from V and 6 bases from J, leaving 18 bases between. CDR1 MDHEN and CDR2 SYDVKM come from the germline V gene. The CDR3 runs 16 residues. CDR3 nucleotide sequence: TGTGCCAGCAGTTTCACGGGGACCCCCAAGGAAAACACCATATATTTT. Its translation: CASSFTGTPKENTIYF. Using reference TRBV28 and TRBJ1-3 for the parts outside the CDR3, the full variable domain is DVKVTQSSRYLVKRTGEKVFLECVQDMDHENMFWYRQDPGLGLRLIYFSYDVKMKEKGDIPEGYSVSREKKERFSLILESASTNQTSMYLCASSFTGTPKENTIYFGEGSWLTVV.

CDR3 sequence reads: CASSLVSGTTTSPLHF. The CDR3 nucleotides are TGTGCCAGCAGCTTAGTATCCGGGACAACGACTTCACCCCTCCACTTT. The V gene is TRBV7-9, the J gene TRBJ1-6, with TRBD1 as a possible D gene (6 bases). Trimming took 1 base from V and 9 from J, leaving 16 bases between them. Germline CDR1 and CDR2: SEHNR and FQNEAQ (reference sequence). The CDR3 length is 16 residues.

This sequence joins TRBV27 and TRBJ2-3; D ambiguous. V lost 6 bases and J 3 bases, leaving 16 bases between the germline ends. CDR1 is MNHEY, CDR2 SMNVEV, per germline (reference sequence). The CDR3 contains 15 residues. The CDR3 region has the DNA TGTGCCAGCAGATCCCCCGGTCTAGGGACAGATACGCAGTATTTT. It encodes CASRSPGLGTDTQYF.

The rearrangement links TRBV28 to TRBJ2-7; D is perhaps TRBD2 (6 bases). With 4 bases removed from V and 4 bases from J, the gap between germline ends came to 17 bases. The CDR3 has 15 amino acids. The germline CDR1 and CDR2 sequences are MDHEN and SYDVKM. For the CDR3, the DNA is TGTGCCAGCAGTTACCCCGGGGAGGCGAGATACGAGCAGTACTTC. This codes for CASSYPGEARYEQYF.

In this sample, this clone turned up a few times. Written as DNA, the CDR3 is TGTGCCAGCAGTGAAGGTTGGGGCGGGGACACAGATACGCAGTATTTT. This sequence encodes CASSEGWGGDTDTQYF. The V and J genes are TRBV2 and TRBJ2-3; D is perhaps TRBD2 (6 bases). This CDR3 contains 16 residues. V dropped 1 base and J dropped 2 bases, with 13 bases sitting between them. Germline CDR1 reads SNHLY; CDR2 reads FYNNEI.

The J gene is TRBJ2-1, the V gene TRBV7-2; D unclear. Between the trimmed V and J ends, which lost 3 bases and 7 bases, there was a span of 10 bases. The CDR3 is 13 residues long. Germline CDR1 reads SGHTA; CDR2 reads FQGNSA. DNA for the CDR3: TGTGCCAGCAGCTTTTTATGGAGTAATGAGCAGTTCTTC. Protein product: CASSFLWSNEQFF.